This T cell receptor beta chain was documented in a study of T cells in Graves' hyperthyroidism and ophthalmopathy (dated by TCRdb to 2018 to 2020). About the study as a whole: Peripheral blood samples were taken at initial diagnosis, before any treatment was given. TCR V-J signatures able to tell the groups apart were searched for in a discovery cohort of more than 90 patients, of whom over 40 had Graves' ophthalmopathy and 55 to 65 had stable Graves' hyperthyroidism. TCR Vbeta CDR3 sequencing of around 130 peripheral blood samples (more than 40 ophthalmopathy, 75 hyperthyroidism and some 17 progressor patients) is reported in the paper. The 75 to 100 discovery patients were randomly divided into training and test sets at a 7:3 ratio. Once sampling was done, hyperthyroidism patients were given methimazole at a starting dose of 30 mg daily, whereas ophthalmopathy patients were given high-dose intravenous methylprednisolone. The study also compared thyroid tissue and blood T-cell repertoires from 5 to 7 Graves' hyperthyroidism patients. Prospective prediction of ophthalmopathy was tested in an independent validation cohort of fewer than 20 hyperthyroidism patients and 17 patients who later progressed to ophthalmopathy.

What the authors observed across the whole study: A 13 V-J signature model separated ophthalmopathy from stable hyperthyroidism, with over 85% sensitivity and 81.08% specificity in cross-validation and 80%/75% in testing. In validation, the model predicted progression to ophthalmopathy with 55% to 71% sensitivity and less than 80% specificity, a median of 6.5 months before onset. Most expanded thyroid clonotypes (frequency above 0.001) were also found in blood, which suggests that blood repertoires may mirror thyroid immune responses. No statistical method was used to fix the sample size in advance, and group allocation was not hidden from the investigators.

A patient counted as having stable Graves' hyperthyroidism if no progression to ophthalmopathy occurred over 18 months of follow-up. Hyperthyroidism patients were aged 18 to 65 years and newly diagnosed, with disease duration of less than 2 months. The study excluded patients with uncontrolled infections, other autoimmune diseases, pregnancy or lactation. Diagnoses relied on clinical symptoms, serum thyroxine and TRAb, thyroid ultrasound and orbital computed tomography. Ficoll-Paque density gradient centrifugation was used to isolate PBMCs from about 10 ml of fresh peripheral blood. Trizol reagent was used to extract total RNA, and RNA quality was then checked on an Agilent 2100 Bioanalyzer. Note on this clonotype: Its antigen is currently not known. No much larger clonotype is one base removed from it; base qualities were not supplied.

The TCR beta CDR3 regions were amplified from the RNA transcripts. A first-round RT-PCR of the TCR CDR3 used the HTBI primer set with the Qiagen OneStep RT-PCR kit. The libraries were constructed in a second round of multiplex PCR and then size-selected and purified. The libraries were sequenced on an Illumina HiSeq2000 using paired-end 100 bp reads. Turning to the authors' computational methods: Raw data were processed with SOAPnuke, discarding reads with adapters, uncalled bases, mean Phred below 15, or no exact constant-primer or identifier match. High-quality paired reads were merged with COPE v1.2.5, and unique nucleotide sequences were defined as clonotypes. MiTCR v1.1 was used to align the clonotypes against IMGT TRBV, TRBD and TRBJ reference segments. Only V-J combinations with frequency above 0.0001, covering approximately 99% of repertoires, were analysed. The TCS score was defined as the ratio of F50 (clonal expansion) to E x V (chaos), calculated using BLOSUM62-based TCRdist between CDR3 peptides within each V-J. Welch's t-statistics and random forest reduced 450 to 600 V-J features to 13, which were used in a naive Bayes classifier (R e1071). TCRdb reprocessing: public reads trimmed at Q25 with fastp, clones called with MiXCR, in-frame beta chains kept. Rows matching on CDR3 protein sequence are summarized as one entry with the most common DNA and genes. TCRdb's processing, not the study's, gives the V and J calls here. Across this sample there are about 520,000 distinct CDR3 sequences, with roughly 20% seen only once. The ten largest clonotypes hold about 26% of the sample.

V loses 1 base at its end and J loses 6 bases; junction bases beyond the gene matches: 11. The CDR3 runs 17 residues from the cysteine to the phenylalanine. The sequence is cut down to CDR3 DNA, 51 bases in frame from base 1. CDR1 and CDR2, per the germline V gene, are MGHRA and YSYEKL. This TCR was sampled from a man younger than 35 with Graves' hyperthyroidism. The sample comprised blood. This chain joins TRBV4-1 to TRBJ2-2, with 7 bases in between that match TRBD2. The nucleotide sequence reads as follows: TGCGCCAGCAGCCAAGGGGGTTTGCGGGGGAGCTCCGGGGAGCTGTTTTTT. This sequence encodes CASSQGGLRGSSGELFF.